Shown below are 7 T cell receptor beta chains from a single sample sequenced in a study of blood T cell repertoires in COVID-19. Some clones are missing from TCRdb's copy, which holds only in-frame ones; the method was immunoSEQ multiplex PCR. The sample has around 130,000 clones, roughly 84% seen once. The sequencing sample was made of peripheral blood. These receptors were obtained from a man between 60 and 75 years old with acute or convalescent COVID-19.

The chain combines TRBV12-3 or TRBV12-4 with TRBJ2-7; unclear D gene. V was shortened by 4 bases and J by 4 bases, with 8 bases between the two germline ends. The CDR3 consists of 12 residues. DNA for the CDR3: TGTGCCAGCAGTTCCCCCACATACGAGCAGTACTTC. This encodes CASSSPTYEQYF.

The chain combines TRBV5-4 with TRBJ2-7; 9 bases are shared with TRBD1. The germline CDR1 and CDR2 sequences are SGHNT and YYREEE (reference sequence). CDR3 length: 16 residues. J lost 1 base, V lost 4 bases, and 9 bases had no gene match. This CDR3 reads CASSNPDRGLSYEQYF. In nucleotides, the CDR3 is TGTGCCAGCAGCAACCCGGACAGGGGCTTATCCTACGAGCAGTACTTC.

This clone showed up just a few times. The chain joins TRBV5-4 to TRBJ2-7; TRBD2 matches at 8 bases. CDR1 and CDR2 (germline): SGHNT, YYREEE (reference sequence). V was pared by 0 bases and J by 5 bases, with 4 bases of the junction left unmatched. The CDR3 loop spans 14 amino acids. CDR3 region: CASSLEVAGNEQYF. CDR3 nucleotides: TGTGCCAGCAGCTTGGAAGTAGCGGGAAACGAGCAGTACTTC.

The V call is TRBV7-8, the J call TRBJ2-7; 8 bases are shared with TRBD1. The CDR3 totals 15 residues. The ends lost 2 bases at V and 3 bases at J; junction bases unmatched: 6. Germline lookup yields CDR1 SGHVS and CDR2 FQNEAQ. The CDR3 sequence: CASSLSGQGNYEQYF. CDR3 coding DNA: TGTGCCAGCAGCTTAAGCGGACAGGGAAACTACGAGCAGTACTTC.

V gene TRBV28 combines with J gene TRBJ2-1; D may be TRBD2 (6 bases). Germline V gene data show CDR1 as MDHEN and CDR2 as SYDVKM. The CDR3 length is 14 residues. V was trimmed by 6 bases and J by 1 base, leaving 10 bases between them. The CDR3 reads CASSLGTSYNEQFF. The CDR3 bases are TGTGCCAGCAGCCTCGGGACTTCCTACAATGAGCAGTTCTTC.

This chain connects TRBV28 to TRBJ1-4; D might be TRBD1 (6 bases). Germline CDR1 reads MDHEN; CDR2 reads SYDVKM. V lost 2 bases and J lost 7, with 8 bases in between. The CDR3 spans 13 residues. The DNA of the CDR3 is TGTGCCAGCAGTTTAACAGGGAGTGAAAAACTGTTTTTT. It codes for CASSLTGSEKLFF.

The chain carries TRBV5-1 and TRBJ1-1; 8 bases map to TRBD1. The CDR3 extends over 16 amino acids. The V and J ends lost 4 bases and 4 bases, in that order; junction bases with no gene match: 12. The germline gives CDR1 SGHRS, CDR2 YFSETQ. The DNA for the CDR3 is TGCGCCAGCAGCCCCACGGCAGGGGGCGCGAGCACTGAAGCTTTCTTT. Protein product: CASSPTAGGASTEAFF.